The 9 T cell receptor beta chains below come from one sample, sequenced in a study of control samples from healthy donors and cancer patients. Sequencing used immunoSEQ multiplex PCR; TCRdb keeps in-frame clones, though not all of them. Altogether 120,000 or so clones are present, more than 70% being singletons, with the ten largest covering almost 40%. Sequenced sample: blood. These receptors were obtained from a man between 50 and 59 years old in good health.

This clone was seen only a few times. This chain links TRBV16 with TRBJ1-2; tentative D call: TRBD1 (5 bases). CDR1 and CDR2 (germline): KGHSY, FQNENV. V was pared by 0 bases and J by 0 bases, with 14 bases between. The CDR3 contains 17 residues. The CDR3 sequence: CASSQSIGAGANYGYTF. The CDR3 DNA is TGTGCCAGCAGCCAATCGATTGGGGCAGGTGCTAACTATGGCTACACCTTC.

This clone was recorded once. The CDR3 coding sequence is TGTGCCAGTAGTATGACAGACACACAGCCCCAGCATTTT. Its translation: CASSMTDTQPQHF. The chain recombines TRBV19 with TRBJ1-5, with a weak D call TRBD1 (5 bases). CDR3 length equals 13 residues. CDR1 and CDR2 from the germline V gene are LNHDA and SQIVND (reference sequence). V was trimmed by 3 bases and J by 7 bases, leaving 10 bases between them. The full variable domain, in which reference TRBV19 and TRBJ1-5 provide the parts outside the CDR3, is DGGITQSPKYLFRKEGQNVTLSCEQNLNHDAMYWYRQDPGQGLRLIYYSQIVNDFQKGDIAEGYSVSREKKESFPLTVTSAQKNPTAFYLCASSMTDTQPQHFGDGTRLSIL.

This chain links TRBV4-2 with TRBJ1-1, with 8 nucleotides matching TRBD1. V was clipped by 0 bases and J by 8 bases; unmatched bases: 5. Germline-derived CDR1 and CDR2 are LGHNA and YNFKEQ. The CDR3 is 14 amino acids. CDR3 sequence: CASSQEWQGAEAFF. CDR3 sequence (DNA): TGTGCCAGCAGCCAAGAATGGCAGGGGGCCGAAGCTTTCTTT.

The rearrangement uses TRBV19 and TRBJ2-6; 8 bases are shared with TRBD1. The CDR3 contains 19 residues. Trimming removed 3 bases from V and 4 bases from J; junction bases left unmatched: 14. CDR1 and CDR2 (germline): LNHDA, SQIVND (reference sequence). CDR3 DNA sequence: TGTGCCAGTAGTATGTCCTGGACAGGGATAATTCCCGGGGCCAACGTCCTGACTTTC. Its protein is CASSMSWTGIIPGANVLTF.

This clone was seen a few times. The chain is built from TRBV7-9 and TRBJ2-1, with D possibly matching TRBD2 (5 bases). The CDR3 totals 13 residues. Germline-derived CDR1 and CDR2 are SEHNR and FQNEAQ (reference sequence). V dropped 4 bases and J dropped 7 bases, with 11 bases sitting between them. CDR3 amino acids: CASSYPPGNEQFF. CDR3 bases: TGTGCCAGCAGCTACCCCCCGGGGAATGAGCAGTTCTTC.

CDR3 in DNA: TGTGCCAGCTCCCCCGGGACAGGGCGTAATTCACCCCTCCACTTT. Protein product: CASSPGTGRNSPLHF. The chain uses TRBV18 and TRBJ1-6; TRBD1 matches at 9 bases. The V gene end was trimmed by 6 bases and the J gene end by 6 bases; junction bases not matched to a gene: 6. There are 15 residues in the CDR3. Per germline, CDR1 KGHSH and CDR2 LQKENI.

This chain joins TRBV3-1 (or the pseudogene TRBV3-2) and TRBJ1-2; no firm D call. Trimming shortened V by 0 bases and J by 1 base, and 9 bases separated the two germline ends. Germline V gives CDR1 LGHDT, CDR2 YNNKEL (reference sequence). The CDR3 is 15 amino acids. CDR3 sequence (DNA): TGTGCCAGCAGCCAAGATAGGGCCCTTAACTATGGCTACACCTTC. It yields the protein CASSQDRALNYGYTF.

This chain uses TRBV5-1 with TRBJ2-5; maybe TRBD2 (6 bases). Germline V gene lookup returns CDR1 SGHRS and CDR2 YFSETQ. The CDR3 runs to 15 residues. The ends were cut back, 3 bases at V and 2 bases at J, with 14 bases in the middle. This chain's CDR3 is CASSSRTIQQETQYF. The CDR3 nucleotides read TGCGCCAGCAGCTCTCGGACTATACAACAAGAGACCCAGTACTTC. Complete variable domain (other parts from reference TRBV5-1 and TRBJ2-5): KAGVTQTPRYLIKTRGQQVTLSCSPISGHRSVSWYQQTPGQGLQFLFEYFSETQRNKGNFPGRFSGRQFSNSRSEMNVSTLELGDSALYLCASSSRTIQQETQYFGPGTRLLVL.

The chain is built from TRBV3-1 (or the pseudogene TRBV3-2) and TRBJ2-7; 7 bases match TRBD1. J gave up 7 bases and V 1 base, and 10 bases lay outside the gene matches. The CDR3 is made up of 15 amino acids. The germline gives CDR1 LGHDT, CDR2 YNNKEL (reference sequence). DNA of the CDR3: TGTGCCAGCAGCCAAGTGGCCAGGGGGAATGAGGAGCAGTACTTC. Amino acids: CASSQVARGNEEQYF.